These T cell receptor beta chains were read from a single sample in a study of blood T cell repertoires in COVID-19. The protocol was immunoSEQ multiplex PCR, while the TCRdb copy is restricted to in-frame clones and leaves out a portion. Of about 480,000 clones in the sample, around 88% were seen once. Sequencing was performed on peripheral blood. The receptors come from a woman in her 50s with COVID-19, enrolled during active disease. Both conserved end residues are part of each CDR3. The order of the fields is V gene, clone size, J gene, CDR3 length, D gene, CDR3 DNA, CDR3 protein. D genes are given only for firm matches. Size tells how often a clone was seen (once, few, many) or the class of an expanded clone, and some rows leave it out.

V: TRBV19
size: NA
J: TRBJ1-2
length: 14
D: TRBD1
DNA: TGTGCCAGTAGTACGACAGGGGGCGCGAAGGGCTACACCTTC
CDR3: CASSTTGGAKGYTF

V: TRBV6-5
size: NA
J: TRBJ1-4
length: 13
D: NA
DNA: TGTGCCAGCAGATTTAACAGATGGGAAAAACTGTTTTTT
CDR3: CASRFNRWEKLFF

V: TRBV7-8
size: once
J: TRBJ2-7
length: 14
D: TRBD1
DNA: TGTGCCAGCAGTTTTGGGACAGGGTTCTACGAGCAGTACTTC
CDR3: CASSFGTGFYEQYF

V: TRBV5-4
size: NA
J: TRBJ2-6
length: 17
D: TRBD1
DNA: TGTGCCAGCAGCCTGGGACAGGTAAACTCTGGGGCCAACGTCCTGACTTTC
CDR3: CASSLGQVNSGANVLTF

V: TRBV18
size: NA
J: TRBJ1-5
length: 15
D: TRBD1
DNA: TGTGCCAGCTCAGAGGACAGGGGGCACAATCAGCCCCAGCATTTT
CDR3: CASSEDRGHNQPQHF

V: TRBV29-1
size: NA
J: TRBJ2-3
length: 12
D: NA
DNA: TGCAGCGTTGAAGCCTACAGAGATACGCAGTATTTT
CDR3: CSVEAYRDTQYF

V: TRBV27
size: NA
J: TRBJ1-1
length: 16
D: TRBD1
DNA: TGTGCCAGCAGACCCCTGGGACAGGGAATGAACACTGAAGCTTTCTTT
CDR3: CASRPLGQGMNTEAFF

V: TRBV6-6
size: NA
J: TRBJ1-3
length: 15
D: NA
DNA: TGTGCCAGCAGTCCCCCCGCAGGTTGGGGAAACACCATATATTTT
CDR3: CASSPPAGWGNTIYF

V: TRBV9
size: few
J: TRBJ1-3
length: 13
D: NA
DNA: TGTGCCAGCGGATGGGGCTATGGAAACACCATATATTTT
CDR3: CASGWGYGNTIYF

V: TRBV5-1
size: NA
J: TRBJ1-1
length: 14
D: NA
DNA: TGCGCCAGCAGACCCACAGGGATTGTGACTGAAGCTTTCTTT
CDR3: CASRPTGIVTEAFF

V: TRBV10-3
size: NA
J: TRBJ1-2
length: 17
D: TRBD1
DNA: TGTGCCATCAGTGAGTCTGGACAGGGGGTAACTAACTATGGCTACACCTTC
CDR3: CAISESGQGVTNYGYTF

V: TRBV6-5
size: NA
J: TRBJ2-3
length: 12
D: NA
DNA: TGTGCCACACACAGGGAGGGAGGTACGCAGTATTTT
CDR3: CATHREGGTQYF

V: TRBV4-1
size: NA
J: TRBJ1-2
length: 16
D: NA
DNA: TGCGCCAGCAGCCAAGATACCAGGGAAGGAAGCTATGGCTACACCTTC
CDR3: CASSQDTREGSYGYTF

V: TRBV2
size: NA
J: TRBJ1-1
length: 14
D: NA
DNA: TGTGCCAGCAGTGAACAGGGTATGAACACTGAAGCTTTCTTT
CDR3: CASSEQGMNTEAFF

V: TRBV6-5
size: NA
J: TRBJ2-1
length: 14
D: NA
DNA: TGTGCCAGCAGTCTGGGGGGAGTCAGGAATGAGCAGTTCTTC
CDR3: CASSLGGVRNEQFF

V: TRBV28
size: NA
J: TRBJ1-2
length: 14
D: TRBD1
DNA: TGTGCCAGCAGCCAAGTCGACAGGGGCTATGGCTACACCTTC
CDR3: CASSQVDRGYGYTF

V: TRBV5-4
size: NA
J: TRBJ2-7
length: 15
D: NA
DNA: TGTGCCAGCAGCTTAGGAATCAGGGGCGCGAGGGAGCAGTACTTC
CDR3: CASSLGIRGAREQYF

V: TRBV6-1
size: NA
J: TRBJ1-2
length: 15
D: TRBD1
DNA: TGTGCCAGCGGGGGGGGACAGGCTTCGTGGGATGGCTACACCTTC
CDR3: CASGGGQASWDGYTF

V: TRBV5-1
size: NA
J: TRBJ2-7
length: 12
D: NA
DNA: TGCGCCAGCAGCTTGGACCGGGACGAGCAGTACTTC
CDR3: CASSLDRDEQYF

V: TRBV28
size: NA
J: TRBJ1-4
length: 12
D: NA
DNA: TGTGCCAGCAGGCGGGGCGGCGAAAAACTGTTTTTT
CDR3: CASRRGGEKLFF

V: TRBV14
size: NA
J: TRBJ2-3
length: 16
D: NA
DNA: TGTGCCAGCAGCCGAACCGGGACCCCGGGGGCAGATACGCAGTATTTT
CDR3: CASSRTGTPGADTQYF

V: TRBV30
size: NA
J: TRBJ1-1
length: 14
D: TRBD1
DNA: TGTGCCTGGACGCTGGGACAGCCGAACACTGAAGCTTTCTTT
CDR3: CAWTLGQPNTEAFF

V: TRBV11-2
size: NA
J: TRBJ2-5
length: 15
D: NA
DNA: TGTGCCAGCAGCTTCTTCGCGGGGCCCCAAGAGACCCAGTACTTC
CDR3: CASSFFAGPQETQYF

V: TRBV3-1/TRBV3-2
size: NA
J: TRBJ2-3
length: 15
D: NA
DNA: TGTGCCAGCAGCCAAGAATTCCCTATCACAGATACGCAGTATTTT
CDR3: CASSQEFPITDTQYF

V: TRBV18
size: NA
J: TRBJ2-3
length: 17
D: TRBD2
DNA: TGTGCCAGCTCACCACCCGATAGCGGGGGGGCCGCAGATACGCAGTATTTT
CDR3: CASSPPDSGGAADTQYF

V: TRBV6-5
size: NA
J: TRBJ1-2
length: 14
D: NA
DNA: TGTGCCAGCACGCGCGGGACGGATAACTATGGCTACACCTTC
CDR3: CASTRGTDNYGYTF

V: TRBV28
size: NA
J: TRBJ1-4
length: 14
D: NA
DNA: TGTGCCAGCAGTTTTGGGGGCATGGACGAAAAACTGTTTTTT
CDR3: CASSFGGMDEKLFF

V: TRBV5-1
size: NA
J: TRBJ1-1
length: 16
D: TRBD1
DNA: TGCGCCAGCAGCTTGGGACAGGGAATTATGAACACTGAAGCTTTCTTT
CDR3: CASSLGQGIMNTEAFF

V: TRBV6-5
size: NA
J: TRBJ2-7
length: 15
D: NA
DNA: TGTGCCAGCAGTTCGAGGACAGCCCAAGGCTACGAGCAGTACTTC
CDR3: CASSSRTAQGYEQYF

V: TRBV19
size: NA
J: TRBJ1-2
length: 14
D: NA
DNA: TGTGCCAGTAGAAAGGATGGGGCGAACTATGGCTACACCTTC
CDR3: CASRKDGANYGYTF

V: TRBV27
size: NA
J: TRBJ2-7
length: 14
D: TRBD1
DNA: TGTGCCAGCAGTCAGACAGGGGGCAACGACGAGCAGTACTTC
CDR3: CASSQTGGNDEQYF

V: TRBV6-1
size: NA
J: TRBJ2-2
length: 16
D: TRBD1
DNA: TGTGCCAGCAGTGAAGTCGGGACAGGGGGTAACGGGGAGCTGTTTTTT
CDR3: CASSEVGTGGNGELFF

V: TRBV19
size: NA
J: TRBJ2-3
length: 15
D: NA
DNA: TGTGCCAGTAGGGGAGCATCCACAATCACAGATACGCAGTATTTT
CDR3: CASRGASTITDTQYF

V: TRBV6-1
size: NA
J: TRBJ1-2
length: 15
D: TRBD1
DNA: TGTGCCAGCAGTGAGTTCCAGGGGGTTTACGATGGCTACACCTTC
CDR3: CASSEFQGVYDGYTF

V: TRBV7-9
size: few
J: TRBJ1-5
length: 19
D: TRBD1
DNA: TGTGCCAGCAGCCCCCTAACCGGGACAGGGGGAAATAGCAATCAGCCCCAGCATTTT
CDR3: CASSPLTGTGGNSNQPQHF

V: TRBV3-1/TRBV3-2
size: NA
J: TRBJ1-1
length: 15
D: NA
DNA: TGTGCCAGCAGCCATCTCTCAGGGGTGAACACTGAAGCTTTCTTT
CDR3: CASSHLSGVNTEAFF

V: TRBV6-5
size: NA
J: TRBJ2-7
length: 15
D: NA
DNA: TGTGCCAGCAGTTACCTACGGACAGGGAGGGACGAGCAGTACTTC
CDR3: CASSYLRTGRDEQYF

V: TRBV5-1
size: once
J: TRBJ2-2
length: 15
D: NA
DNA: TGCGCCAGCATTAAAGGGGGACAGAACACCGGGGAGCTGTTTTTT
CDR3: CASIKGGQNTGELFF

V: TRBV18
size: NA
J: TRBJ2-7
length: 15
D: TRBD2
DNA: TGTGCCAGCTCCCCGGCACTAGCGCCGAAAAACGAGCAGTACTTC
CDR3: CASSPALAPKNEQYF

V: TRBV9
size: NA
J: TRBJ1-4
length: 15
D: TRBD1
DNA: TGTGCCAGCAGCTCTCGGACAGGTTATAATGAAAAACTGTTTTTT
CDR3: CASSSRTGYNEKLFF

V: TRBV2
size: NA
J: TRBJ1-1
length: 13
D: NA
DNA: TGTGCCAGCAGTACAGGGCCGACGATTGAAGCTTTCTTT
CDR3: CASSTGPTIEAFF

V: TRBV7-2
size: once
J: TRBJ2-1
length: 15
D: NA
DNA: TGTGCCAGCAGCACCCAGGGATTCTCCTACAATGAGCAGTTCTTC
CDR3: CASSTQGFSYNEQFF

V: TRBV9
size: NA
J: TRBJ1-3
length: 16
D: NA
DNA: TGTGCCAGCAGCGCGACAGGTACTCCTTCGGGAAACACCATATATTTT
CDR3: CASSATGTPSGNTIYF

V: TRBV28
size: NA
J: TRBJ1-1
length: 16
D: NA
DNA: TGTGCCAGCAAGTACCAGCGGCGCGGCATGAACACTGAAGCTTTCTTT
CDR3: CASKYQRRGMNTEAFF

V: TRBV3-1/TRBV3-2
size: NA
J: TRBJ2-2
length: 18
D: TRBD1
DNA: TGTGCCAGCAGCCCAACCTCGACAGGGTTAGCGAACACCGGGGAGCTGTTTTTT
CDR3: CASSPTSTGLANTGELFF

V: TRBV7-9
size: NA
J: TRBJ1-1
length: 15
D: NA
DNA: TGTGCCAGCAGCCCCCCCACAGGGTTGAACACTGAAGCTTTCTTT
CDR3: CASSPPTGLNTEAFF

V: TRBV27
size: NA
J: TRBJ2-1
length: 15
D: TRBD2
DNA: TGTGCCACCCTTTCGGGACTAGCGACTTACAATGAGCAGTTCTTC
CDR3: CATLSGLATYNEQFF

V: TRBV7-2
size: NA
J: TRBJ2-7
length: 15
D: NA
DNA: TGTGCCAGCAGCCAAACCCCGGGAGCCACCTACGAGCAGTACTTC
CDR3: CASSQTPGATYEQYF

V: TRBV7-3
size: NA
J: TRBJ1-1
length: 13
D: NA
DNA: TGTGCCAGCAGCCCCCAATGGGGAGCTGAAGCTTTCTTT
CDR3: CASSPQWGAEAFF